The present T cell receptor (beta chain) was sequenced within a study of shared clonotypes between healthy human individuals. Study as a whole: Researchers assigned three CD4 naive, three CD4 memory, two CD8 naive and one CD8 memory plate to each donor.

The CDR3 extends over 15 amino acids. Per the germline V gene, CDR1 is MGHRA and CDR2 is YSYEKL. The V end was cut by 5 bases, the J end by 1 base, with 14 bases between. Naive CD8 cells lacked CD45RO, underwent positive selection for CCR7 and left out terminally differentiated effector memory CD45RA+ cells. The protocol was immunoSEQ multiplex PCR, while the TCRdb copy is restricted to in-frame clones and leaves out a portion. This table has approximately 2,200,000 clones, roughly 91% appearing once. The sequencing sample was made of naive CD8+ T cells from PBMCs. The rearrangement joins TRBV4-1 to TRBJ1-1; D not resolved. The source of this sequence is a man aged 18 to 30 in good health. Some clones in this sample may be carry-over from other donors' samples. The CDR3, as DNA: TGCGCCAGCAGCGAACTCGTTTTGGGGAACACTGAAGCTTTCTTT. Amino acids: CASSELVLGNTEAFF.